Below, 3 T cell receptor beta chains from the same sample are listed, as sequenced in a study of CD8+CD57+ T cells in acquired aplastic anemia. The patients chosen for sequencing had shown expansion of CD8+CD57+ cells (detected by flow cytometry). Profiles of TCR beta VDJ and CDR3 were generated from a genomic DNA template. TCRdb recomputed calls from the reads with MiXCR, one row per CDR3 protein. The sample lists hundreds of thousands of distinct CDR3 sequences; around 32% were seen once. The sequenced material came from sorted CD4+, CD8+, or CD8+CD57+ T cells (not recorded which) from PBMCs. The receptors were sampled from a human donor with aplastic anemia.

This clonotype was detected a few times. CDR3 loop: CASSPFEAGFQETQYF. CDR3 in DNA: TGTGCCAGCAGCCCCTTTGAGGCGGGGTTCCAAGAGACCCAGTACTTC. J is TRBJ2-5 and V is TRBV7-2; a possible D gene is TRBD2 (6 bases). CDR3 length: 16 amino acids. Trimming shortened V by 5 bases and J by 1 base, and 17 bases separated the two germline ends. Germline V CDR1 and CDR2: SGHTA, FQGNSA.

This clonotype was found once. The chain links TRBV19 to TRBJ2-5; unclear D gene. V was trimmed by 3 bases and J by 1 base, leaving 9 bases between them. Germline lookup yields CDR1 LNHDA and CDR2 SQIVND (reference sequence). The CDR3 contains 14 residues. Here the CDR3 DNA reads TGTGCCAGTAGTATTGGCCCGGGCCAAGAGACCCAGTACTTC. Its translation: CASSIGPGQETQYF.

This clonotype was counted many times. The chain combines TRBV19 with TRBJ1-5; no clear D. Trimming shortened V by 6 bases and J by 0 bases, and 12 bases separated the two germline ends. The germline V gene encodes CDR1 LNHDA and CDR2 SQIVND (reference sequence). The CDR3 has 15 residues. Here the CDR3 DNA reads TGTGCCAGTAGGGTCGACACTAATAGCAATCAGCCCCAGCATTTT. Translating it yields CASRVDTNSNQPQHF.